The sequence of this TCR beta chain was determined in a study of Ad26.COV2.S vaccination and SARS-CoV-2 variants. Treatment noted: over 15 received Ad26.COV2.S at low or high dose, single or two shots; several received placebo; per-sample allocation not given. Day 63 after the first vaccine or placebo injection was the time point for sampling. Wuhan-strain spike was delivered by a replication-incompetent Ad26 vector. Germline V lookup: CDR1 GTSNPN, CDR2 SVGIG (reference sequence). V was clipped by 1 base and J by 6 bases, with 7 bases between them. The CDR3 is 13 amino acids. Sequencing used immunoSEQ multiplex PCR; TCRdb keeps in-frame clones, though not all of them. The table includes about 680,000 clones, roughly 90% detected once.

The TCR originated in a person between 18 and 59 years old who received the Ad26.COV2.S COVID-19 vaccine or a placebo. The chain uses TRBV30 and TRBJ1-6; D is ambiguous. Sample: peripheral blood, taken in a trial of Ad26.COV2.S vaccine versus placebo. CDR3 residues: CAWSDNSNSPLHF. CDR3 DNA sequence: TGTGCCTGGAGTGACAACAGTAATTCACCCCTCCACTTT.